These 21 T cell receptor beta chains came from one sample sequenced in a study of T-cell reconstitution after alpha-beta-depleted transplantation in children. Unique molecular identifiers were incorporated when the TCRbeta library was constructed. TCRdb analysed the PCR reads with MiXCR anew, one entry per CDR3 protein. The sample lists about 610,000 distinct CDR3 sequences, over 25% occurring once. The sample was PBMCs, taken before TCRalphabeta/CD19-depleted stem cell transplant. The receptors here all came from a boy in the first two years of life with Wiskott-Aldrich syndrome, due to receive a stem cell transplant.

This clonotype was seen a handful of times. The V call is TRBV24-1, the J call TRBJ2-1, with D unresolved. Trimming removed 6 bases at V and 0 bases at J, with 14 bases between. This CDR3 is 16 amino acids long. Germline CDR1 is KGHDR and CDR2 is SFDVKD. DNA of the CDR3: TGTGCCACCAGTCCGGACCAGAACCACTCCTACAATGAGCAGTTCTTC. It encodes CATSPDQNHSYNEQFF.

To note about this clonotype: Being one base from a much bigger clone, this may be a read error. CDR3 coding DNA: TGTGCCAGGAGCTTGGGGGCCCTAGCCAAAAACATTCAGTACTTC. Amino acids: CARSLGALAKNIQYF. The V gene is TRBV5-6, the J gene TRBJ2-4; D perhaps matches TRBD1 (6 bases). The CDR3 extends over 15 amino acids. The germline V gene encodes CDR1 SGHDT and CDR2 YYEEEE.

This clonotype was seen a few times. The chain joins TRBV10-3 to TRBJ2-6, with 7 nucleotides matching TRBD1. The CDR3 is 15 residues long. V trimming: 8 bases; J trimming: 2 bases; junction bases outside the gene matches: 6. Germline lookup yields CDR1 ENHRY and CDR2 SYGVKD. DNA of the CDR3: TGTGCCATCCTGGAAGGGGGCGCTGGGGCCAACGTCCTGACTTTC. This encodes CAILEGGAGANVLTF.

This chain uses TRBV30 with TRBJ1-1; D uncertain. The germline V gene encodes CDR1 GTSNPN and CDR2 SVGIG (reference sequence). This CDR3 has 14 residues. Deletions cut 0 bases from V and 0 bases from J, with 8 bases between. CDR3 nucleotide sequence: TGTGCCTGGAGTGTACCGTCACTGAACACTGAAGCTTTCTTT. Protein sequence: CAWSVPSLNTEAFF.

This clonotype has more than one count but fewer than ten. The rearrangement uses TRBV3-1 and TRBJ2-5; 11 bases are shared with TRBD1. Germline assignment: CDR1 LGHDT and CDR2 YNNKEL (reference sequence). The V gene end was trimmed by 4 bases and the J gene end by 3 bases; junction bases not matched to a gene: 4. The CDR3 consists of 15 residues. CDR3 nucleotide sequence: TGTGCCAGCAGCCTCTGGGGACAGGGGGAAGAGACCCAGTACTTC. Translation: CASSLWGQGEETQYF.

This clonotype occurred a few times. The V gene is TRBV12-3 or TRBV12-4, the J gene TRBJ2-1; D is possibly TRBD1 (5 bases). This CDR3 contains 15 residues. The ends were cut back, 3 bases at V and 5 bases at J, with 14 bases in the middle. The CDR3 spells CASSLRQGENNEQFF. DNA for the CDR3: TGTGCCAGCAGTTTGAGGCAGGGTGAAAACAATGAGCAGTTCTTC.

The chain couples TRBV2 to TRBJ2-1; no definite D call. The germline V and J ends were trimmed by 1 base and 4 bases, with 11 bases remaining between them. Germline CDR1 reads SNHLY; CDR2 reads FYNNEI. CDR3 length: 15 amino acids. This CDR3 is CASSEDRTTYNEQFF. The CDR3 nucleotides read TGTGCCAGCAGTGAAGACCGGACCACGTACAATGAGCAGTTCTTC.

This clonotype was seen more than once but under ten times. This chain links TRBV6-1 with TRBJ2-1; a weak D match, TRBD2 (7 bases). The CDR3 spans 12 residues. Germline lookup yields CDR1 MNHNS and CDR2 SASEGT. Trimming cost V 11 bases and J 0 bases, with 8 bases left between them. The CDR3: CAAGASYNEQFF. The CDR3 DNA follows: TGTGCCGCGGGGGCCTCCTACAATGAGCAGTTCTTC.

This chain uses TRBV12-3 or TRBV12-4 with TRBJ2-7; the match to TRBD2 covers 8 bases. The CDR3 is made up of 13 amino acids. J gave up 11 bases and V 2 bases, and 8 bases lay outside the gene matches. CDR3 in amino acids: CASSLRSGGGEYF. The CDR3 coding sequence is TGTGCCAGCAGTTTACGGAGCGGGGGCGGGGAGTACTTC.

About this clonotype itself: The DNA is left out, because the CDR3 cannot be placed on it with certainty; the CDR3 is given as TCRdb lists it. The V gene is TRBV6-5, the J gene TRBJ2-1; the DNA was not compared with TRBD1, the D call given in the table. The CDR3 has 14 residues if both end residues are counted. The V gene's germline CDR1 is MNHEY and CDR2 SVGAGI. CDR3 residues: CASSSSTGSNEQFF.

This clonotype showed up just a few times. V gene TRBV27 combines with J gene TRBJ1-6; 7 nucleotides match TRBD1. CDR1 is MNHEY, CDR2 SMNVEV, per germline (reference sequence). V lost 2 bases and J lost 6; bases outside the gene matches: 4. The CDR3 has 15 amino acids. DNA for the CDR3: TGTGCCAGCAGTTTAAGGGGACAGCGTAATTCACCCCTCCACTTT. Its protein product is CASSLRGQRNSPLHF.

V and J are TRBV5-1 and TRBJ2-1, with D maybe TRBD1 (5 bases). The germline CDR1 and CDR2 sequences are SGHRS and YFSETQ. Trimming pared 0 bases from V and 6 bases from J, leaving 10 bases between. The CDR3 runs 14 residues. The CDR3 sequence: CASSLETVFNEQFF. CDR3 DNA sequence: TGCGCCAGCAGCTTGGAGACAGTATTCAATGAGCAGTTCTTC.

The sample holds a few counts of this clonotype. This rearrangement joins TRBV5-1 to TRBJ2-7, with D maybe TRBD1 (5 bases). From germline, CDR1 is SGHRS and CDR2 YFSETQ. The ends were cut back, 1 base at V and 3 bases at J, with 8 bases in the middle. This CDR3 spans 13 amino acids. CDR3 sequence (DNA): TGCGCCAGCAGCTTGTCAGGGTACTACGAGCAGTACTTC. Its translation is CASSLSGYYEQYF.

This clonotype was observed a few times. CDR3 in amino acids: CASRTSGTGKHNEQFF. Here the CDR3 DNA reads TGTGCCAGCCGGACTTCCGGGACAGGGAAGCACAATGAGCAGTTCTTC. The chain combines TRBV28 with TRBJ2-1; TRBD1 agrees at 9 bases. The germline V gene has CDR1 MDHEN and CDR2 SYDVKM. The V gene end was trimmed by 8 bases and the J gene end by 5 bases; junction bases not matched to a gene: 13. The CDR3 extends over 16 amino acids.

The sample holds many counts of this clonotype. V usage is TRBV9 and J usage is TRBJ2-3; 7 bases match TRBD2. Germline values: CDR1 SGDLS, CDR2 YYNGEE. The CDR3 sequence is 17 residues long. The V segment lost 0 bases and the J segment 3 bases; nucleotides outside the gene matches: 10. The CDR3 nucleotides are TGTGCCAGCAGCGTAGTTGGCGGGAGCGATCGGACAGATACGCAGTATTTT. It is translated as CASSVVGGSDRTDTQYF. Full variable domain (rest looked up from reference TRBV9 and TRBJ2-3): DSGVTQTPKHLITATGQRVTLRCSPRSGDLSVYWYQQSLDQGLQFLIQYYNGEERAKGNILERFSAQQFPDLHSELNLSSLELGDSALYFCASSVVGGSDRTDTQYFGPGTRLTVL.

This chain uses TRBV4-1 with TRBJ1-3; D is possibly TRBD1 (5 bases). V lost 3 bases and J lost 3, with 12 bases in between. The CDR3 consists of 15 residues. From germline, CDR1 is MGHRA and CDR2 YSYEKL. Here the CDR3 DNA reads TGCGCCAGCAGCCAGGCTGGGGGAGGTGGAAACACCATATATTTT. Its protein is CASSQAGGGGNTIYF.

The chain has TRBV5-1 and TRBJ2-1; tentatively, D is TRBD1 (7 bases). Per germline, CDR1 SGHRS and CDR2 YFSETQ. The CDR3 length is 15 residues. Trimming stripped 1 base from V and 6 bases from J, with 14 bases between. In nucleotides, the CDR3 is TGCGCCAGCAGCTTGAGGCAGGGGGGTTTCAATGAGCAGTTCTTC. Translated, it gives CASSLRQGGFNEQFF.

The CDR3 DNA sequence: TGTGCCAGCAGTTCCCGATTGGGGATGAGCCATGGCTACACCTTC. Encoded protein: CASSSRLGMSHGYTF. The chain recombines TRBV6-5 with TRBJ1-2; D is unresolved. Trimming left V 4 bases short and J 6 bases short, with 18 bases between. The CDR3 covers 15 residues. CDR1 is MNHEY, CDR2 SVGAGI, per germline.

This clonotype has just a few counts. The chain couples TRBV28 to TRBJ2-1; 10 positions match TRBD2. V dropped 7 bases and J dropped 5; count of bases not matched to a gene: 5. This CDR3 has 14 residues. CDR1 MDHEN and CDR2 SYDVKM come from the germline V gene. The CDR3: CASTTSGMDNEQFF. CDR3 bases: TGTGCCAGCACCACTAGCGGGATGGACAATGAGCAGTTCTTC.

The V and J genes are TRBV5-4 and TRBJ2-5; 9 bases align to TRBD2. The CDR3 runs to 16 residues. J lost 5 bases, V lost 1 base, and 9 bases had no gene match. In germline, CDR1 is SGHNT, CDR2 YYREEE (reference sequence). The DNA of the CDR3 is TGTGCCAGCAGCTTGATTACTAGCGGGCCGAGTGAGACCCAGTACTTC. Its protein product is CASSLITSGPSETQYF.

The chain combines TRBV9 with TRBJ2-2, with 8 bases lining up with TRBD2. CDR1 and CDR2 from the germline V gene are SGDLS and YYNGEE. V shed 3 bases and J 6 bases; nucleotides not matched to a gene: 10. This CDR3 has 16 amino acids. CDR3 DNA sequence: TGTGCCAGCAGCGCCCCCGGAGCGGGAGTTTCCGGGGAGCTGTTTTTT. This sequence encodes CASSAPGAGVSGELFF. The entire variable domain, with the rest obtained from reference TRBV9 and TRBJ2-2, is as follows: DSGVTQTPKHLITATGQRVTLRCSPRSGDLSVYWYQQSLDQGLQFLIQYYNGEERAKGNILERFSAQQFPDLHSELNLSSLELGDSALYFCASSAPGAGVSGELFFGEGSRLTVL.